This TCR beta chain was sequenced during a study of T cell responses to AZD1222 COVID-19 vaccine. Study findings and constraints: When two AZD1222 doses had been given, Spike-specific TCR breadth and depth rose. Among those given AZD1222, only five or six were seropositive at baseline.

Germline values: CDR1 KGHDR, CDR2 SFDVKD. V was trimmed by 3 bases and J by 2 bases, leaving 8 bases between them. CDR3 length: 14 residues. With respect to this clone: Its antigen is unidentified.

Sequencing used immunoSEQ multiplex PCR; TCRdb keeps in-frame clones, though not all of them. Of about 270,000 clones listed, 94% are singletons. Whether given at about 4 or about 12 weeks, second doses were pooled. V gene TRBV24-1 combines with J gene TRBJ2-3; no definite D call. This TCR was recovered from an adult who received the AZD1222 COVID-19 vaccine. The starting material was peripheral blood, obtained 28 days after the second AZD1222 dose. The CDR3 nucleotides read TGTGCCACCAGTGATCCCAGGACCACAGATACGCAGTATTTT. It yields the protein CATSDPRTTDTQYF.